This TCR beta chain was observed in a study of T cell repertoires in cytomegalovirus infection. Germline CDR1 MDHEN, CDR2 SYDVKM. CDR3 size: 16 residues. Trimming shortened V by 5 bases and J by 4 bases, and 20 bases separated the two germline ends. Study-level points and caveats: The study found HLA-C-restricted CMV-specific TCR beta clonotypes dominating the ex vivo response.

About this clonotype itself: Its antigen is undetermined.

Via MiXCR, TCRdb re-called the reads, giving one row per CDR3 protein. This sample has roughly 600,000 distinct CDR3 sequences, with more than 20% found just once. V is TRBV28 and J is TRBJ2-5; D might be TRBD2 (7 bases). The sample consisted of CD8+ T cells from PBMCs. This sequence originates from a human donor in good health (CMV status not recorded). Some clones in this sample may be carry-over from other donors' samples. The CDR3 DNA reads TGTGCCAGCAGTGACGCTGGGGGGGCAAGAAGAGAGACCCAGTACTTC. It is translated as CASSDAGGARRETQYF. Full variable domain (remainder filled in from reference TRBV28 and TRBJ2-5): DVKVTQSSRYLVKRTGEKVFLECVQDMDHENMFWYRQDPGLGLRLIYFSYDVKMKEKGDIPEGYSVSREKKERFSLILESASTNQTSMYLCASSDAGGARRETQYFGPGTRLLVL.